The clone carrying this T cell receptor (beta chain) was found once. Profiled with immunoSEQ multiplex PCR; TCRdb holds only in-frame clones, not every one. The sample has roughly 50,000 clones, less than 95% seen once. This CDR3 is built from 13 residues. V shed 2 bases and J shed 2 bases, with 7 bases lying between them. The data derive from a study of blood T cell repertoires in COVID-19. The genes are TRBV12-3 or TRBV12-4 and TRBJ2-7; weak D call: TRBD2 (5 bases). This TCR was sampled from a man aged 70 or older with acute or convalescent COVID-19. The sequenced sample was peripheral blood. CDR3 region: CASSLHGAYEQYF. The CDR3 DNA reads as TGTGCCAGCAGTTTACACGGGGCCTACGAGCAGTACTTC.